This TCR beta chain was sequenced during a study of blood T cell repertoires in COVID-19. The wider study: Collection of acute and convalescent COVID-19 samples took place in the United States, Italy and Spain. T cells, B-cell-depleted T cells, or PBMCs supplied cDNA or gDNA.

Original handling: How many nucleated cells were present was estimated from reference gene primer amplification. Repertoires were generated with immunoSEQ multiplex PCR, while TCRdb's copy carries only in-frame clones and drops some. V, J and clone size were drawn from that table, and D and trimming were deduced from the DNA. The sample holds about 210,000 clones, roughly four fifths seen once. The CDR3 is made up of 18 amino acids. Germline assignment: CDR1 LGHNA and CDR2 YNFKEQ. The J segment lost 6 bases and the V segment lost 0 bases, leaving 12 bases of the junction unmatched. The rearrangement uses TRBV4-2 and TRBJ1-4, with 8 positions matching TRBD1. The sequence was obtained from a woman in her thirties or forties with active or convalescent COVID-19. Sample: peripheral blood. CDR3 loop: CASSQEGPGGGGHEKLFF. CDR3 in DNA: TGTGCCAGCAGCCAAGAGGGACCAGGGGGCGGAGGACATGAAAAACTGTTTTTT.